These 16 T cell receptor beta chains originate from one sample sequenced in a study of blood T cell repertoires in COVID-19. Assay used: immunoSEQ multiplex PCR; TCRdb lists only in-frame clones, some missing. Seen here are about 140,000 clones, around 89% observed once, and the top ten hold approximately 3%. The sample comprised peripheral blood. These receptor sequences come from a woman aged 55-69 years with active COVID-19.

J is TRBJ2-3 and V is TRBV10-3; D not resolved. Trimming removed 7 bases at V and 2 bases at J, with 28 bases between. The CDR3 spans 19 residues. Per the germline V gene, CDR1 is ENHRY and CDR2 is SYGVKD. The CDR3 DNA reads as TGTGCCATCAAAAAGAATCCCAACCAAGAAGCGAAAGACACAGATACGCAGTATTTT. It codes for CAIKKNPNQEAKDTDTQYF.

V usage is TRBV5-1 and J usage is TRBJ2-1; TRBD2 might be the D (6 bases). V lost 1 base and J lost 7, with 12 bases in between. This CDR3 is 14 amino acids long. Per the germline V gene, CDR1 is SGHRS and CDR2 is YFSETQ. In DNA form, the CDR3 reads TGCGCCAGCAGCTTGCTAGAAGGAGGGAATGAGCAGTTCTTC. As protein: CASSLLEGGNEQFF. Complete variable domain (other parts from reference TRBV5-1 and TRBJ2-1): KAGVTQTPRYLIKTRGQQVTLSCSPISGHRSVSWYQQTPGQGLQFLFEYFSETQRNKGNFPGRFSGRQFSNSRSEMNVSTLELGDSALYLCASSLLEGGNEQFFGPGTRLTVL.

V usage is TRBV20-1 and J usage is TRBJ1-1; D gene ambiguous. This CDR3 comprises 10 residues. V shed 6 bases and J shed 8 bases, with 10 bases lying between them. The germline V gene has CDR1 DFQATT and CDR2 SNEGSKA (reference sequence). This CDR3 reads CSASTVEAFF. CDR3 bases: TGCAGTGCCTCAACGGTAGAAGCTTTCTTT.

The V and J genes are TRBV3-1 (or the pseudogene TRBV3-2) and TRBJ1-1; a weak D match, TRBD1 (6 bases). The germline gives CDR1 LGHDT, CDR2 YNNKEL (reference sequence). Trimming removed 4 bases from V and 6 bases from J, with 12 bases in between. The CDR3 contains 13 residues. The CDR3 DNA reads TGTGCCAGCAGCCTGCGGGGGCTGGCTGAAGCTTTCTTT. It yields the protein CASSLRGLAEAFF.

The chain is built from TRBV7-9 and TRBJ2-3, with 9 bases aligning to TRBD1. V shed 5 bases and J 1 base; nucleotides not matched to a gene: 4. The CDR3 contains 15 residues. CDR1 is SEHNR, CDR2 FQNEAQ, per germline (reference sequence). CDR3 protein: CASSRGQGGTDTQYF. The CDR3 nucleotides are TGTGCCAGCAGCCGGGGACAGGGAGGCACAGATACGCAGTATTTT.

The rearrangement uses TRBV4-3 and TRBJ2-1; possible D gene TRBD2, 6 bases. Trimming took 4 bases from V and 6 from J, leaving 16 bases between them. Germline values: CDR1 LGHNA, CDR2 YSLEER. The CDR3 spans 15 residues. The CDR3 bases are TGCGCCAGCAGCCCAGCGGGTGGTCGGCTCAATGAGCAGTTCTTC. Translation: CASSPAGGRLNEQFF.

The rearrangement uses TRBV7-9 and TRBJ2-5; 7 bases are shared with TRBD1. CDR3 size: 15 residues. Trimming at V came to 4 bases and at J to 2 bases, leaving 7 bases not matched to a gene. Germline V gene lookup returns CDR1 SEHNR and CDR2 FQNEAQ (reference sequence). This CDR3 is CASSSTRDSQETQYF. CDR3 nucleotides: TGTGCCAGCAGCTCCACAAGGGACAGTCAAGAGACCCAGTACTTC.

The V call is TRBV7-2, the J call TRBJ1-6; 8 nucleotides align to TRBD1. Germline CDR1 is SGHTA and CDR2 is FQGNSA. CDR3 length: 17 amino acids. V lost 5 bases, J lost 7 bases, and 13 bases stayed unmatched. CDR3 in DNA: TGTGCCAGCAGCCTCACCAGGGGGCTTGGGTGGAATTCACCCCTCCACTTT. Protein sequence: CASSLTRGLGWNSPLHF.

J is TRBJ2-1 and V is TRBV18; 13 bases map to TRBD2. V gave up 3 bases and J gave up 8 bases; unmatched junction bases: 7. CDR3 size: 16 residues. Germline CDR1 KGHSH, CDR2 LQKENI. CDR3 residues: CASSPTGLAGVHEQFF. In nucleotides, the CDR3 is TGTGCCAGCTCACCGACCGGACTAGCGGGAGTCCATGAGCAGTTCTTC.

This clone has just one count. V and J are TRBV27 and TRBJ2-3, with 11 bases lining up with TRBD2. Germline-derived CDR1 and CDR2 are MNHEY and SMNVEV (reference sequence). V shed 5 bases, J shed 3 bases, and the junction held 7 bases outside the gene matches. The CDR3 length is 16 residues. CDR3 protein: CASSRSSGRRTDTQYF. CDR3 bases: TGTGCCAGCAGTAGATCTAGCGGGAGGAGGACAGATACGCAGTATTTT.

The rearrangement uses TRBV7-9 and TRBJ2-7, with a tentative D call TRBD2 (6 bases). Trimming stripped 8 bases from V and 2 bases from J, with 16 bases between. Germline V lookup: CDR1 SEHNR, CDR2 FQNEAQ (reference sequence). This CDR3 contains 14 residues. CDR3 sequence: CASSPTGLTYEQYF. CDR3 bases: TGTGCCAGCTCCCCAACGGGACTGACCTACGAGCAGTACTTC.

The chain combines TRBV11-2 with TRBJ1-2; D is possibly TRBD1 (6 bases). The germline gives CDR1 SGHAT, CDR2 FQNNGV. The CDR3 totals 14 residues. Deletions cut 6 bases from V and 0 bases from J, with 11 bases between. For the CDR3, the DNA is TGTGCCAGCAGGCAGGGGTTTCCTAACTATGGCTACACCTTC. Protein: CASRQGFPNYGYTF.

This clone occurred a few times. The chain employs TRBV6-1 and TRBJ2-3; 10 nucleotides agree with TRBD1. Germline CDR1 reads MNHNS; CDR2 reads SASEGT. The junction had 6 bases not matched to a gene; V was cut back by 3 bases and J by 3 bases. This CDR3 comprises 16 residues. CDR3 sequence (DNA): TGTGCCAGCAGTGATGACAGGGGGCGAGGAACAGATACGCAGTATTTT. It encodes CASSDDRGRGTDTQYF.

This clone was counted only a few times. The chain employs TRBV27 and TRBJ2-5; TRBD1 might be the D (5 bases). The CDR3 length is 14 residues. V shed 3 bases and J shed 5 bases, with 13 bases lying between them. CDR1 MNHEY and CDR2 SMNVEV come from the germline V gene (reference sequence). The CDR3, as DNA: TGTGCCAGCAGTTTGAATCAGGGCAGGGAGACCCAGTACTTC. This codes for CASSLNQGRETQYF.

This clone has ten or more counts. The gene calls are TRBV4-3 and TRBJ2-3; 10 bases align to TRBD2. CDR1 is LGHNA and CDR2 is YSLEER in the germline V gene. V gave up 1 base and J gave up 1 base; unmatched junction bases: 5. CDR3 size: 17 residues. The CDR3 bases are TGCGCCAGCAGCCAAGTCCACGGGACTAGCGGCACAGATACGCAGTATTTT. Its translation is CASSQVHGTSGTDTQYF.

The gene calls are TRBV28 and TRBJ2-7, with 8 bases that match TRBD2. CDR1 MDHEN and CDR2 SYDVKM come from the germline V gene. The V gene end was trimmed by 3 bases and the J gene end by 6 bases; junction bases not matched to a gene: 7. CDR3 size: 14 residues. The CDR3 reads CASSLGAGVSEQYF. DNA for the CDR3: TGTGCCAGCAGTTTGGGAGCGGGAGTTTCCGAGCAGTACTTC.